The clone carrying this TCR beta chain was counted a few times. The sample originates from a study of blood T cell repertoires in COVID-19. The CDR3 runs to 12 residues. V shed 8 bases and J 5 bases; nucleotides not matched to a gene: 5. The germline V gene has CDR1 WSHSY and CDR2 SAAADI. Clones were sequenced by immunoSEQ multiplex PCR, and TCRdb holds only the in-frame ones, with some missing. The table includes about 97,000 clones, 70% to 85% detected once. Sample: peripheral blood. The V and J genes are TRBV10-2 and TRBJ1-1; 7 nucleotides align to TRBD1. This clonotype was sampled from a man aged 60 to 75 with active or convalescent COVID-19. The CDR3 region has the DNA TGCGCCAGCCGCGACAGGGTGACTGAAGCTTTCTTT. Translated: CASRDRVTEAFF.